This T cell receptor beta chain was recorded in a study of regulatory T cells in long-lasting Graves disease. Study results and limitations: Small sample size may have lowered accuracy. Reduced TCR diversity was observed in persistent Graves' patients versus newly diagnosed patients. New patients shared fewer public clonotypes (around 880) than persistent patients did (around 3,000).

With iRepertoire HTBI primers and Arm-PCR of CDR3 regions, TCR beta libraries were built. In TCRdb, the multiplex PCR reads were re-called with MiXCR into one record per CDR3 protein. Found here are roughly 450,000 distinct CDR3 sequences, less than 25% of them singletons; the top ten hold about a quarter. This clonotype was detected ten times or more. Its target is not known. Time point noted: persistent/refractory GD, antithyroid drugs over 5 years with positive TRAb. There was RNA extracted from PBMCs, and the TCR library was made from it. This TCR was sampled from a female donor with Graves disease. This sample comprised peripheral blood mononuclear cells (PBMCs), obtained when the disease was refractory, from a patient treated with antithyroid drugs.

Written as DNA, the CDR3 is TGTGCCAGCAGGGTTATGTACACTGAAGCTTTCTTT. Translating it yields CASRVMYTEAFF. The chain combines TRBV2 with TRBJ1-1; D is undetermined. The CDR3 is 12 residues long. CDR1 is SNHLY, CDR2 FYNNEI, per germline. V lost 6 bases to trimming and J lost 3 bases, with 8 bases between them.